These T cell receptor beta chains were read from a single sample in a study of memory CD4+ T cells and cytomegalovirus serostatus. Sequenced by immunoSEQ multiplex PCR; TCRdb stores in-frame clones only, minus some. The sample has 50,000 to 75,000 clones; 80% to 85% are singletons. Sequencing used memory CD4+ T cells from blood. These receptors all come from an adult in good health and CMV-seronegative. The conserved cysteine and the conserved F or W are not part of the CDR3 here. The D gene is left open where the match is weak.

D,length,V,J,CDR3
-,14,TRBV7-2,TRBJ1-3,ASSPVRGVAGNTIY
TRBD1,10,TRBV6-4,TRBJ1-1,ASSDSDRGAF
-,9,TRBV2,TRBJ1-1,ASLAPTEAF
TRBD1,12,TRBV7-6,TRBJ2-3,ASSSNRGSDTQY
-,15,TRBV7-9,TRBJ2-5,ASSSSRREAAQETQY
-,10,TRBV10-1,TRBJ2-1,ASSSDRNEQF
-,12,TRBV6-5,TRBJ1-3,ASRTGTFGNTIY
-,14,TRBV15,TRBJ2-1,ATSRRTGPKYNEQF
-,13,TRBV7-9,TRBJ1-2,ASSLLGAEDYGYT
-,13,TRBV11-2,TRBJ2-5,ASSLRWDSQETQY
-,10,TRBV25-1,TRBJ1-6,ASSDPSRALH
TRBD2,13,TRBV25-1,TRBJ2-1,ASNGGGAQYNEQF
TRBD1,13,TRBV5-5,TRBJ2-5,ASSFLGQGQETQY
-,14,TRBV19,TRBJ1-5,ASSIGDGREVQPQH
-,13,TRBV5-1,TRBJ2-2,ASKPGIANTGELF
-,12,TRBV2,TRBJ2-7,ASREEVGAYEQY
-,13,TRBV11-2,TRBJ1-2,ASSFTDRALYGYT
TRBD1,12,TRBV13,TRBJ2-5,ASSPTGGEETQY
TRBD2,14,TRBV15,TRBJ2-3,ATSRGSGGLTDTQY
TRBD2,15,TRBV18,TRBJ2-7,ASSRSPSGGSSYEQY
TRBD1,11,TRBV5-5,TRBJ2-7,ASSSDRDYEQY
TRBD2,13,TRBV9,TRBJ2-2,ASSVDPGGTGELF
TRBD1,13,TRBV7-3,TRBJ2-7,ASSLMPGGVHEQY
-,14,TRBV4-1,TRBJ1-1,ASSLGGAKLYIEAF
TRBD2,16,TRBV9,TRBJ2-2,ASSVVGLAGANTGELF
TRBD2,17,TRBV18,TRBJ2-1,ASSPTWGGPAEKNNEQF
-,9,TRBV30,TRBJ1-1,AWTRGTEAF
TRBD1,14,TRBV19,TRBJ2-3,ASSIGTGSSTDTQY
-,14,TRBV30,TRBJ2-1,AWSVQGLSSYNEQF
-,13,TRBV6-5,TRBJ1-5,ASRPSTLRNQPQH
TRBD1,14,TRBV5-1,TRBJ2-2,ASSLTTGGISGELF
-,12,TRBV6-1,TRBJ1-5,ASSEALVNQPQH
-,14,TRBV7-3,TRBJ2-1,ASSLRGGRWENEQF
TRBD2,12,TRBV2,TRBJ2-3,ASSAGGGTDTQY
-,12,TRBV6-1,TRBJ1-5,ASRAAGDFWPQH
TRBD1,14,TRBV19,TRBJ2-7,ASSIEGQGPRREQY
TRBD2,15,TRBV5-1,TRBJ2-6,ASSWTKGGVGANVLT
-,14,TRBV5-1,TRBJ1-5,ASSLVGRDGNQPQH
-,13,TRBV27,TRBJ2-6,ASSFVENGANVLT
-,12,TRBV28,TRBJ2-7,ASSSHGTTYEQY
TRBD1,12,TRBV28,TRBJ1-1,ASRPTGTGLRAF
TRBD2,12,TRBV18,TRBJ2-7,ASSPSGGGYEQY
-,15,TRBV11-3,TRBJ1-3,ASNPSVVRRSGNTIY
-,14,TRBV13,TRBJ1-6,ASSLSQGRGNSPLH
-,10,TRBV2,TRBJ1-1,ASSPRAQEAF
TRBD1,15,TRBV18,TRBJ1-5,ASSPQAGGRGHQPQH